The next 31 T cell receptor beta chains were all read from a single sample in a study of technical replicates of blood from a handful of donors. Data came from immunoSEQ multiplex PCR; TCRdb stores just in-frame clones and leaves some out. Of about 80,000 clones in the sample, around 94% are singletons; the top ten hold about 0.4%. Sequenced material: T cells isolated from PBMCs. Source of these receptors: a human donor in good health.

Comments on this clone: Since a much larger clone is just one base distant, this may be a read error. The chain carries TRBV7-3 and TRBJ1-1; D unresolved. The CDR3 runs to 13 residues. V lost 1 base, J lost 1 base, and 4 bases lay in between. Germline CDR1 and CDR2: SGHTA and FQGTGA. CDR3 region: CASSLNRNTEAFF. The CDR3 DNA is TGTGCCAGCAGCTTAAACAGGAACACTGAAGCTTTCTTT.

The chain links TRBV28 to TRBJ1-5; the match to TRBD1 covers 10 bases. Germline V CDR1 and CDR2: MDHEN, SYDVKM. The CDR3 contains 15 residues. After removal of 5 bases from V and 6 bases from J, the junction contained 7 bases not matched to a gene. CDR3 amino acids: CASSPTGQGLQPQHF. In DNA, the CDR3 is TGTGCCAGCAGTCCTACGGGACAGGGGCTTCAGCCCCAGCATTTT.

The DNA of the CDR3 is TGTGCCAGCAGTCCACGAATGTTTCGGACTAGCGGGACCCTGAATAGCACAGATACGCAGTATTTT. The encoded protein is CASSPRMFRTSGTLNSTDTQYF. V and J are TRBV27 and TRBJ2-3, with 12 nucleotides matching TRBD2. The junction had 21 bases not matched to a gene; V was cut back by 5 bases and J by 0 bases. The CDR3 has 22 amino acids. Germline loops: CDR1 MNHEY, CDR2 SMNVEV (reference sequence).

This rearrangement joins TRBV5-1 to TRBJ2-7, with a weak D call TRBD1 (5 bases). CDR3 size: 16 residues. V lost 0 bases to trimming and J lost 0 bases, with 13 bases between them. Germline loops: CDR1 SGHRS, CDR2 YFSETQ. CDR3 sequence (DNA): TGCGCCAGCAGCTTGGCTTCGTGGGGCTACTCCTACGAGCAGTACTTC. It translates to CASSLASWGYSYEQYF. Complete variable domain (other parts from reference TRBV5-1 and TRBJ2-7): KAGVTQTPRYLIKTRGQQVTLSCSPISGHRSVSWYQQTPGQGLQFLFEYFSETQRNKGNFPGRFSGRQFSNSRSEMNVSTLELGDSALYLCASSLASWGYSYEQYFGPGTRLTVT.

The chain couples TRBV11-1 to TRBJ2-7; 7 bases are a match to TRBD2. J lost 2 bases, V lost 2 bases, and 12 bases had no gene match. The CDR3 is made up of 17 amino acids. The germline gives CDR1 SGHAT, CDR2 FQDESV (reference sequence). The CDR3 region is CASSLTSGGSFPYEQYF. CDR3 sequence (DNA): TGTGCCAGCAGCTTAACGAGTGGCGGGAGTTTCCCCTACGAGCAGTACTTC.

The chain combines TRBV5-6 with TRBJ2-7; 10 positions agree with TRBD2. J gave up 6 bases and V 4 bases, and 7 bases lay outside the gene matches. CDR1 is SGHDT and CDR2 is YYEEEE in the germline V gene. The CDR3 runs 14 residues. CDR3 nucleotides: TGTGCCAGCAGCCCCCTAGCGGGAGTGTTCGAGCAGTACTTC. It encodes CASSPLAGVFEQYF.

The chain has TRBV9 and TRBJ1-2; the D is unclear. Germline CDR1 is SGDLS and CDR2 is YYNGEE. Trimming removed 0 bases from V and 4 bases from J, with 7 bases in between. The CDR3 loop spans 13 amino acids. The CDR3 here is CASSVDDSYGYTF. In DNA, the CDR3 is TGTGCCAGCAGCGTAGATGATAGCTATGGCTACACCTTC.

The chain is built from TRBV6-5 and TRBJ2-7; D may be TRBD2 (5 bases). Germline CDR1 and CDR2: MNHEY and SVGAGI. This CDR3 spans 11 amino acids. Trimming removed 6 bases at V and 7 bases at J, with 10 bases between. CDR3 DNA sequence: TGTGCCAGCAGCCAGACGGGAGAGCAGTACTTC. Its translation is CASSQTGEQYF.

The rearrangement links TRBV7-6 to TRBJ2-1; 11 bases are a match to TRBD1. Germline values: CDR1 SGHVS, CDR2 FNYEAQ. There are 16 residues in the CDR3. V shed 5 bases, J shed 8 bases, and the junction held 11 bases outside the gene matches. CDR3 in amino acids: CASSPLGGTGGDEQFF. The CDR3 DNA reads TGTGCCAGCAGCCCCCTAGGGGGGACAGGGGGGGATGAGCAGTTCTTC.

This clone was seen more than once but under ten times. This chain uses TRBV30 with TRBJ1-1; D may be TRBD1 (6 bases). Germline-derived CDR1 and CDR2 are GTSNPN and SVGIG (reference sequence). V was cut by 4 bases and J by 4 bases, with 13 bases left in between. CDR3 size: 13 residues. The CDR3 region has the DNA TGTGCCTGGACCGTAGGGGGGGTCACTGAAGCTTTCTTT. Protein sequence: CAWTVGGVTEAFF.

The genes are TRBV4-1 and TRBJ2-7, with TRBD2 identical over 7 bases. J was trimmed by 2 bases and V by 1 base; bases with no gene match: 2. CDR3 length: 14 residues. Germline-derived CDR1 and CDR2 are MGHRA and YSYEKL. The DNA of the CDR3 is TGCGCCAGCAGCCAAGCGGGAGGCGCCTACGAGCAGTACTTC. Its translation is CASSQAGGAYEQYF.

The chain recombines TRBV4-1 with TRBJ2-1; 8 nucleotides align to TRBD2. Germline CDR1 reads MGHRA; CDR2 reads YSYEKL. V was pared by 7 bases and J by 3 bases, with 5 bases of the junction left unmatched. This CDR3 is built from 14 residues. The CDR3 coding sequence is TGCGCCAGCACCCAGCGGGAGAGCTACAATGAGCAGTTCTTC. This translates into CASTQRESYNEQFF.

This chain uses TRBV6-5 with TRBJ2-7; D is perhaps TRBD1 (6 bases). Germline V lookup: CDR1 MNHEY, CDR2 SVGAGI. The CDR3 runs 13 residues. Trimming took 6 bases from V and 1 from J, leaving 10 bases between them. The CDR3: CASSNQGSYEQYF. The CDR3 DNA is TGTGCCAGCAGCAATCAGGGGTCCTACGAGCAGTACTTC.

The chain combines TRBV2 with TRBJ1-1; D perhaps matches TRBD1 (5 bases). The V gene lost 2 bases and the J gene lost 6 bases, with 10 bases spanning the gap. The germline V gene encodes CDR1 SNHLY and CDR2 FYNNEI. This CDR3 is built from 13 residues. In DNA, the CDR3 is TGTGCCAGCAGTGAACAGGGCATAGCTGAAGCTTTCTTT. Residues: CASSEQGIAEAFF.

The chain has TRBV19 and TRBJ1-1; TRBD1 might be the D (5 bases). The CDR3 contains 14 residues. Germline CDR1 and CDR2: LNHDA and SQIVND (reference sequence). Trimming shortened V by 2 bases and J by 5 bases, and 12 bases separated the two germline ends. DNA for the CDR3: TGTGCCAGTAGTATACAGGGAGGTGGGACTGAAGCTTTCTTT. Residues: CASSIQGGGTEAFF.

This chain uses TRBV29-1 with TRBJ1-2; D gene unclear. V was shortened by 7 bases and J by 8 bases, with 14 bases between the two germline ends. Germline V lookup: CDR1 SQVTM, CDR2 ANQGSEA. The CDR3 has 11 amino acids. CDR3 bases: TGCAGCGCAGCCAGGTTGGAAGGCTACACCTTC. Translating gives CSAARLEGYTF. Based on the CDR3 plus reference TRBV29-1 and TRBJ1-2, the full variable domain is SAVISQKPSRDICQRGTSLTIQCQVDSQVTMMFWYRQQPGQSLTLIATANQGSEATYESGFVIDKFPISRPNLTFSTLTVSNMSPEDSSIYLCSAARLEGYTFGSGTRLTVV.

The chain carries TRBV5-1 and TRBJ1-2; 8 nucleotides agree with TRBD1. The J segment lost 6 bases and the V segment lost 0 bases, leaving 10 bases of the junction unmatched. CDR1 SGHRS and CDR2 YFSETQ come from the germline V gene. The CDR3 is made up of 16 amino acids. This CDR3 is CASSLASRGPEDGYTF. CDR3 in DNA: TGCGCCAGCAGCTTGGCGAGCAGGGGGCCTGAGGATGGCTACACCTTC.

The V call is TRBV10-3, the J call TRBJ1-3; weak D call: TRBD1 (5 bases). The CDR3 loop spans 18 amino acids. The germline V gene encodes CDR1 ENHRY and CDR2 SYGVKD. Deletions cut 0 bases from V and 4 bases from J, with 19 bases between. The CDR3 sequence: CAISESIIRQRFGNTIYF. CDR3 coding DNA: TGTGCCATCAGTGAGTCTATCATAAGACAGCGCTTCGGAAACACCATATATTTT.

The chain joins TRBV11-3 to TRBJ2-3; weak D call: TRBD1 (6 bases). Germline V gene sequence: CDR1 SGHNT, CDR2 YENEEA. The CDR3 has 14 residues. Trimming left V 1 base short and J 2 bases short, with 7 bases between. This CDR3 is CASSLGDTTDTQYF. For the CDR3, the DNA is TGTGCCAGCAGCTTAGGGGACACCACAGATACGCAGTATTTT.

V and J are TRBV7-9 and TRBJ1-5; D unclear. The V gene's germline CDR1 is SEHNR and CDR2 FQNEAQ (reference sequence). V was shortened by 1 base and J by 9 bases, with 7 bases between the two germline ends. This CDR3 has 12 amino acids. In DNA, the CDR3 is TGTGCCAGCAGCTTAGGCGATGGGCCCCAGCATTTT. It specifies CASSLGDGPQHF. The full variable domain, rest sourced from reference TRBV7-9 and TRBJ1-5, is DTGVSQNPRHKITKRGQNVTFRCDPISEHNRLYWYRQTLGQGPEFLTYFQNEAQLEKSRLLSDRFSAERPKGSFSTLEIQRTEQGDSAMYLCASSLGDGPQHFGDGTRLSIL.

The chain combines TRBV10-1 with TRBJ2-7; D unclear. The V gene's germline CDR1 is WNHNN and CDR2 SYGVQD (reference sequence). V dropped 0 bases and J dropped 3 bases, with 12 bases sitting between them. The CDR3 is 15 residues long. CDR3 sequence: CASSESYSLNYEQYF. In DNA, the CDR3 is TGCGCCAGCAGTGAGTCGTACTCCCTGAACTACGAGCAGTACTTC.

The chain employs TRBV7-2 and TRBJ2-7, with 12 bases that match TRBD2. Germline V gene data show CDR1 as SGHTA and CDR2 as FQGNSA. The CDR3 contains 19 residues. The V and J ends lost 4 bases and 2 bases, in that order; junction bases with no gene match: 15. This CDR3 reads CASSSPSSGRDPSPYEQYF. Written as DNA, the CDR3 is TGTGCCAGCAGCTCGCCCTCTAGCGGGAGGGACCCCAGCCCCTACGAGCAGTACTTC.

The chain uses TRBV28 and TRBJ1-5; the D gene is possibly TRBD1 (6 bases). Germline-derived CDR1 and CDR2 are MDHEN and SYDVKM. The CDR3 runs 15 residues. Trimming stripped 6 bases from V and 4 bases from J, with 16 bases between. CDR3 in amino acids: CASRNRDTLNQPQHF. CDR3 bases: TGTGCCAGCAGAAACCGGGACACGCTAAATCAGCCCCAGCATTTT.

The chain recombines TRBV11-2 with TRBJ2-7, with D possibly matching TRBD1 (5 bases). The germline V and J ends were trimmed by 1 base and 5 bases, with 12 bases remaining between them. From germline, CDR1 is SGHAT and CDR2 FQNNGV. The CDR3 runs to 14 residues. DNA for the CDR3: TGTGCCAGCAGCTTAGCTGTCAGGGTGCACGAGCAGTACTTC. Translated: CASSLAVRVHEQYF. Full variable domain (remainder filled in from reference TRBV11-2 and TRBJ2-7): EAGVAQSPRYKIIEKRQSVAFWCNPISGHATLYWYQQILGQGPKLLIQFQNNGVVDDSQLPKDRFSAERLKGVDSTLKIQPAKLEDSAVYLCASSLAVRVHEQYFGPGTRLTVT.

The chain links TRBV11-2 to TRBJ1-4; a weak D match, TRBD1 (6 bases). The CDR3 has 16 residues. Trimming pared 2 bases from V and 0 bases from J, leaving 10 bases between. From germline, CDR1 is SGHAT and CDR2 FQNNGV. The CDR3: CASSLIRGSTNEKLFF. DNA for the CDR3: TGTGCCAGCAGCTTAATCAGGGGTTCAACTAATGAAAAACTGTTTTTT.

The chain uses TRBV4-3 and TRBJ2-5; TRBD2 agrees at 11 bases. The CDR3 is made up of 15 amino acids. Germline loops: CDR1 LGHNA, CDR2 YSLEER. The ends lost 4 bases at V and 5 bases at J; junction bases unmatched: 6. CDR3 DNA: TGCGCCAGCAGCCGAGACCCTAGCGGGAGGGAGACCCAGTACTTC. Its protein is CASSRDPSGRETQYF.

The CDR3 bases are TGTGCCAGTAGGGGACAGGGGCGTAATGAGCAGTTCTTC. Protein sequence: CASRGQGRNEQFF. The rearrangement uses TRBV19 and TRBJ2-1; TRBD1 agrees at 10 bases. Germline-derived CDR1 and CDR2 are LNHDA and SQIVND (reference sequence). The trim removed 6 bases at V and 7 bases at J, leaving 3 bases unmatched. CDR3 length: 13 amino acids.

For the CDR3, the DNA is TGTGCCAGCAGCTTAGCGGGAGATATCGGGGAGCTGTTTTTT. Translated, it gives CASSLAGDIGELFF. The V call is TRBV5-4, the J call TRBJ2-2, with TRBD2 identical over 8 bases. Trimming took 2 bases from V and 7 from J; bases not matched to a gene: 4. Per germline, CDR1 SGHNT and CDR2 YYREEE (reference sequence). This CDR3 has 14 residues.

The chain uses TRBV27 and TRBJ2-7; 7 bases align to TRBD1. V trimming: 7 bases; J trimming: 5 bases; junction bases outside the gene matches: 11. The germline V gene encodes CDR1 MNHEY and CDR2 SMNVEV (reference sequence). The CDR3 is 14 residues long. For the CDR3, the DNA is TGTGCCAGCACTTACCAACAGGGGTCCCACGAGCAGTACTTC. It translates to CASTYQQGSHEQYF.

The chain has TRBV6-1 and TRBJ1-4; a possible D gene is TRBD1 (6 bases). Per the germline V gene, CDR1 is MNHNS and CDR2 is SASEGT. With 6 bases removed from V and 0 bases from J, the gap between germline ends came to 11 bases. The CDR3 length is 15 residues. In DNA, the CDR3 is TGTGCCAGCAGCCCAAGGGGGACAACTAATGAAAAACTGTTTTTT. It yields the protein CASSPRGTTNEKLFF.

The chain links TRBV11-2 to TRBJ2-3, with TRBD2 as a possible D gene (6 bases). In germline, CDR1 is SGHAT, CDR2 FQNNGV. The CDR3 runs to 15 residues. V was trimmed by 3 bases and J by 2 bases, leaving 12 bases between them. This CDR3 is CASSFAGLYTDTQYF. For the CDR3, the DNA is TGTGCCAGCAGCTTTGCGGGACTCTACACAGATACGCAGTATTTT.